Described below is a single T cell receptor beta chain sequence and its context. What it binds is unknown. Barcoded TCR alpha and TCR beta cDNA libraries with UMIs came from 5'RACE using constant-segment primers. MiXCR, run by TCRdb on the 5' RACE reads, gives a single entry per CDR3 protein. The table includes over 150,000 distinct CDR3 sequences, roughly 13% detected once. This record belongs to a study of T-cell memory formation after mild COVID-19. Study-level points and caveats: The main location of contracting CD4+ clones was CM and EM, and that of contracting CD8+ clones was EMRA. There was no confirmation that second-wave clones peaking on day 37 were SARS-CoV-2 specific. CD4/CD8 balance characterized clones contracting day 15 to 85, and CD4+ skew characterized later expanders.

The sequence derives from a man aged 18 to 35 who had mild COVID-19 (a few samples of this study predate the infection). Cell type and time point are not known. What was sequenced was PBMCs or a T cell subset sorted from them (not recorded which).

CDR3 loop: CASSATENEKLFF. In DNA form, the CDR3 reads TGTGCCAGTAGTGCGACAGAAAATGAAAAACTGTTTTTT. This chain links TRBV19 with TRBJ1-4, with TRBD1 as a possible D gene (5 bases). This CDR3 has 13 residues. Germline lookup yields CDR1 LNHDA and CDR2 SQIVND (reference sequence). V was trimmed by 5 bases and J by 5 bases, leaving 9 bases between them.